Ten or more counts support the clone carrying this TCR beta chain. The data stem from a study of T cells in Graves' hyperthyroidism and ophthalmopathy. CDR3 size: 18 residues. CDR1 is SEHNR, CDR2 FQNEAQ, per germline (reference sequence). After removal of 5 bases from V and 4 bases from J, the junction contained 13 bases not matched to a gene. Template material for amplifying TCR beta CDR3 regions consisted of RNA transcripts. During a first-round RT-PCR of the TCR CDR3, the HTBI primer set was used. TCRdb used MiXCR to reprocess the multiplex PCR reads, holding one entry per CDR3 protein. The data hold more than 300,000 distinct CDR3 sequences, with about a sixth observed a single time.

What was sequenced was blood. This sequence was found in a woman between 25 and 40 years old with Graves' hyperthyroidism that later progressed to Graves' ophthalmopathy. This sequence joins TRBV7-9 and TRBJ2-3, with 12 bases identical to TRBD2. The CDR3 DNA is TGTGCCAGCAGCGCACGACCGGGACTAGCGGGCAGACCAGATACGCAGTATTTT. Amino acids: CASSARPGLAGRPDTQYF.